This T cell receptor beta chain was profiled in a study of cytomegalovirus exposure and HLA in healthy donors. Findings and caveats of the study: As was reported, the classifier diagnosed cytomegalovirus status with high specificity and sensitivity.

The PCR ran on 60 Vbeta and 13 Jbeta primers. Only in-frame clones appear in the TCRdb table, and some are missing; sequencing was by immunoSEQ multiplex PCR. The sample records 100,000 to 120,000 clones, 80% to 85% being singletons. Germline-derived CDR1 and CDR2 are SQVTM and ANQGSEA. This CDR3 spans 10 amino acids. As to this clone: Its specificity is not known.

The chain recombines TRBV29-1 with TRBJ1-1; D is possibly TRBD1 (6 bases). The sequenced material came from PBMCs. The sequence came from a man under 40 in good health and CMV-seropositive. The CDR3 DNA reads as TGCATCGGAAACAGGGATTGGGCTTTCTTT. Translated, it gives CIGNRDWAFF.